Listed here are 2 T cell receptor beta chains from one sample, sequenced in a study of blood T cell repertoires in COVID-19. The protocol was immunoSEQ multiplex PCR, while the TCRdb copy is restricted to in-frame clones and leaves out a portion. The table shows roughly 80,000 clones, with roughly 78% occurring only once. The source material was peripheral blood. These receptors were taken from a human donor in a cohort sampled during active COVID-19.

The gene calls are TRBV6-6 and TRBJ2-3; TRBD2 matches at 8 bases. The germline CDR1 and CDR2 sequences are MNHNY and SVGAGI (reference sequence). The CDR3 has 17 amino acids. J was trimmed by 5 bases and V by 5 bases; bases with no gene match: 15. Here the CDR3 reads CASSRFGGTSSIDTQYF. The CDR3 bases are TGTGCCAGCAGTCGTTTCGGCGGGACTAGTTCCATAGATACGCAGTATTTT.

The chain uses TRBV24-1 and TRBJ2-1; D ambiguous. This CDR3 is built from 11 residues. The V gene's germline CDR1 is KGHDR and CDR2 SFDVKD. Trimming removed 4 bases at V and 11 bases at J, with 8 bases between. The CDR3 sequence: CATSDTGQQFF. DNA of the CDR3: TGTGCCACCAGTGACACGGGTCAGCAGTTCTTC.